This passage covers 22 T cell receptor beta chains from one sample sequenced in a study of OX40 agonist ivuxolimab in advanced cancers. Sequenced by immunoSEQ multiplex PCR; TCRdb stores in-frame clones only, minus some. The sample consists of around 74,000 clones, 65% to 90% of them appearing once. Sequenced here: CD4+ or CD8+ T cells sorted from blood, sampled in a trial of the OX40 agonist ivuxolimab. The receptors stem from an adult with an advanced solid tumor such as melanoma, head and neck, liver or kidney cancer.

CDR3 residues: CASSLWQAAYLPDTQYF. CDR3 DNA: TGTGCCAGCAGTTTATGGCAGGCCGCTTATCTCCCAGATACGCAGTATTTT. The chain has TRBV28 and TRBJ2-3, with unresolved D. V was pared by 0 bases and J by 4 bases, with 17 bases between. Germline CDR1 reads MDHEN; CDR2 reads SYDVKM. This CDR3 contains 17 residues. Full variable domain (missing parts from reference TRBV28 and TRBJ2-3): DVKVTQSSRYLVKRTGEKVFLECVQDMDHENMFWYRQDPGLGLRLIYFSYDVKMKEKGDIPEGYSVSREKKERFSLILESASTNQTSMYLCASSLWQAAYLPDTQYFGPGTRLTVL.

The DNA of the CDR3 is TGTGCCAGCAGCTCCGCGGTCCTAGCGGCGAACACCGGGGAGCTGTTTTTT. It yields the protein CASSSAVLAANTGELFF. V and J are TRBV11-2 and TRBJ2-2, with 7 bases lining up with TRBD2. Germline lookup yields CDR1 SGHAT and CDR2 FQNNGV. CDR3 length: 17 amino acids. V lost 4 bases to trimming and J lost 0 bases; unmatched junction nucleotides: 8.

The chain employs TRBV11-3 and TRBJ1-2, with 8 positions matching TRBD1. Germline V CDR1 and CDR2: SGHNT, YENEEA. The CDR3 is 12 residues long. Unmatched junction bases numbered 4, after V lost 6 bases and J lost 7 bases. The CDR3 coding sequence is TGTGCCAGCAGTCGGACAGGGTCTGGCTACACCTTC. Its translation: CASSRTGSGYTF.

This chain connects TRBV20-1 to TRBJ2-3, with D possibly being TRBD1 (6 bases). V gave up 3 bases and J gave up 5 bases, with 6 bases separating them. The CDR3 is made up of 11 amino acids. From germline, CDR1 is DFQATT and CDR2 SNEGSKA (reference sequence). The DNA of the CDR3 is TGCAGTGCTAGGGACAGAGATACGCAGTATTTT. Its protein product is CSARDRDTQYF.

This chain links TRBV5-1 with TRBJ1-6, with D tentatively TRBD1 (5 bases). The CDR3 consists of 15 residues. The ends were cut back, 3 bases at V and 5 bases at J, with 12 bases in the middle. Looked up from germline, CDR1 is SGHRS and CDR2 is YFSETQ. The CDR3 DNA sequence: TGCGCCAGCAGCTCGACGGGACTCAATAATTCACCCCTCCACTTT. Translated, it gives CASSSTGLNNSPLHF.

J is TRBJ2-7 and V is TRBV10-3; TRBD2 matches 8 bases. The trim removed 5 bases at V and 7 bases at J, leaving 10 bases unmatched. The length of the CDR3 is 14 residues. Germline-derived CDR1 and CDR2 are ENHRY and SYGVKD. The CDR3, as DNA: TGTGCCATCAGTCCAGCGGGGGAATCGAGGGAGCAGTACTTC. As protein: CAISPAGESREQYF.

The CDR3 coding sequence is TGTGCCAGCAGCGTCGACGGGGCAGGGGGCACTGAAGCTTTCTTT. It codes for CASSVDGAGGTEAFF. The gene calls are TRBV7-9 and TRBJ1-1; 7 positions match TRBD1. There are 15 residues in the CDR3. V dropped 5 bases and J dropped 4; count of bases not matched to a gene: 10. Germline lookup yields CDR1 SEHNR and CDR2 FQNEAQ (reference sequence).

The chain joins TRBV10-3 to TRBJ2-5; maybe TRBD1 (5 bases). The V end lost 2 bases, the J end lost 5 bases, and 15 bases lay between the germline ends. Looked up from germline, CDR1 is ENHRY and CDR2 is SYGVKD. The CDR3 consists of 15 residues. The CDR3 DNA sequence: TGTGCCATCAGTGAGACGGCAGGGTTAAGCGAGACCCAGTACTTC. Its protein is CAISETAGLSETQYF.

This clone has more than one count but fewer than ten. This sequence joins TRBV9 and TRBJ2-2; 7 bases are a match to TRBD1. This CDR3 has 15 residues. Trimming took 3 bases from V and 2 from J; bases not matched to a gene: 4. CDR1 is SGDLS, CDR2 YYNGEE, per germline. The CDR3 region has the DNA TGTGCCAGCAGCGAAGGGGGCACTAACACCGGGGAGCTGTTTTTT. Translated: CASSEGGTNTGELFF.

The CDR3 reads CAWKRQGGGTEAFF. In DNA form, the CDR3 reads TGTGCCTGGAAGAGACAGGGGGGCGGCACTGAAGCTTTCTTT. This rearrangement joins TRBV30 to TRBJ1-1; 9 nucleotides match TRBD1. Germline CDR1 and CDR2: GTSNPN and SVGIG (reference sequence). With V trimmed by 4 bases and J by 4 bases, 7 bases remained unmatched. The CDR3 is made up of 14 amino acids.

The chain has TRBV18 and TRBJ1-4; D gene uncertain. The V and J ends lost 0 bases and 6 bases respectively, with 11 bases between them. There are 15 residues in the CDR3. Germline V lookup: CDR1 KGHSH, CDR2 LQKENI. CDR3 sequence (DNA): TGTGCCAGCTCACCACCGGCGTCAGATCATGAAAAACTGTTTTTT. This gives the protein CASSPPASDHEKLFF.

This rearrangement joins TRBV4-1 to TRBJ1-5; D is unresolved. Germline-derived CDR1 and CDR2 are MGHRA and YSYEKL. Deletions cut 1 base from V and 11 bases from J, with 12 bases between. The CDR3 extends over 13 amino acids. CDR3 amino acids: CASSQAPGQSQHF. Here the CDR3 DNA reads TGCGCCAGCAGCCAAGCCCCCGGCCAGTCCCAGCATTTT.

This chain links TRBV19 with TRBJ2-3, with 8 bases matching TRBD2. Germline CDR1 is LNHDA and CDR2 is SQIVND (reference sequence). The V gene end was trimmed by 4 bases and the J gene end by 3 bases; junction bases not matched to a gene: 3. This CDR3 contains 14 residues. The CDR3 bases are TGTGCCAGTAGTAGAAGCGGGGGTACAGATACGCAGTATTTT. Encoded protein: CASSRSGGTDTQYF.

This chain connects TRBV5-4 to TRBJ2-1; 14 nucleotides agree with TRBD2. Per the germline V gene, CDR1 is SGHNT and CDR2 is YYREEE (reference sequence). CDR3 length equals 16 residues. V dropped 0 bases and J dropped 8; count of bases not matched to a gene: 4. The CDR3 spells CASSLGLAGGPDEQFF. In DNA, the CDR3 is TGTGCCAGCAGCTTGGGACTAGCGGGGGGGCCGGATGAGCAGTTCTTC. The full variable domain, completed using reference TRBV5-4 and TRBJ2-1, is ETGVTQSPTHLIKTRGQQVTLRCSSQSGHNTVSWYQQALGQGPQFIFQYYREEENGRGNFPPRFSGLQFPNYSSELNVNALELDDSALYLCASSLGLAGGPDEQFFGPGTRLTVL.

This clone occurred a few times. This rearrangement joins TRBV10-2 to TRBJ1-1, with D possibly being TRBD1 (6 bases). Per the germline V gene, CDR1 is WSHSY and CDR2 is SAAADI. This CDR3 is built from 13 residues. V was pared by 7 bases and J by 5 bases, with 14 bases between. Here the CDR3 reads CASNQIQGTEAFF. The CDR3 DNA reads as TGCGCCAGCAACCAAATTCAGGGGACTGAAGCTTTCTTT.

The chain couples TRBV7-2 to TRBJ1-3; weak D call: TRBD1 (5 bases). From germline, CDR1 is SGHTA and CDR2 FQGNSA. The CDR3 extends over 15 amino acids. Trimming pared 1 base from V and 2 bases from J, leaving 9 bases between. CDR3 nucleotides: TGTGCCAGCAGCTTAGATACAGGAGCTGGAAACACCATATATTTT. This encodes CASSLDTGAGNTIYF.

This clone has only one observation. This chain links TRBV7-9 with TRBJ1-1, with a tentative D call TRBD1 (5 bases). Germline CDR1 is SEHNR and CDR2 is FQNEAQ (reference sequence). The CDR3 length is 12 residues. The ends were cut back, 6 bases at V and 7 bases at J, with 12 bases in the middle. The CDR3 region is CASRVGDGEAFF. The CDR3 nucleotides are TGTGCCAGCAGGGTGGGGGACGGTGAAGCTTTCTTT.

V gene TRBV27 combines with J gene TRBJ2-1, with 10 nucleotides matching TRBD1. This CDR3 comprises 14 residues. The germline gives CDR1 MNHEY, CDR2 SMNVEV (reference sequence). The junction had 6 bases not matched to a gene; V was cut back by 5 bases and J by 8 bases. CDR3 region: CASSPGQGIYEQFF. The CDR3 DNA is TGTGCCAGCAGTCCGGGACAGGGGATCTATGAGCAGTTCTTC.

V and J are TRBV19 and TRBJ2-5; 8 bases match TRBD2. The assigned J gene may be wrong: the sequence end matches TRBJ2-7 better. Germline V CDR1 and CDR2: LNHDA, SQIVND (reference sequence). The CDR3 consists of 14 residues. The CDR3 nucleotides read TGTGCCAGTAGGGAGCGGGGGACTTCCTACGAGCAGTACTTC. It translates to CASRERGTSYEQYF.

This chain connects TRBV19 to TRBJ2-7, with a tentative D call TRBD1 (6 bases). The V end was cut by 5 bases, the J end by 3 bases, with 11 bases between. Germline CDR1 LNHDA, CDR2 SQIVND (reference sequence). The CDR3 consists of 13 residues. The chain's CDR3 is CASSEGQNYEQYF. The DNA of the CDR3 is TGTGCCAGTAGTGAAGGACAGAACTACGAGCAGTACTTC. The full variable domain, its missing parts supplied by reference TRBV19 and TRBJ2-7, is DGGITQSPKYLFRKEGQNVTLSCEQNLNHDAMYWYRQDPGQGLRLIYYSQIVNDFQKGDIAEGYSVSREKKESFPLTVTSAQKNPTAFYLCASSEGQNYEQYFGPGTRLTVT.

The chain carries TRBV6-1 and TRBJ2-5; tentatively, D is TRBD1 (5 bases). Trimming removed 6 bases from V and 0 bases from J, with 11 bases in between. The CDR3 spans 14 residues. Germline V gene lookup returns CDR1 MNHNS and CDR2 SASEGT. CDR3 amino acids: CASRGRTHQETQYF. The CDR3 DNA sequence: TGTGCCAGCAGGGGAAGGACACACCAAGAGACCCAGTACTTC.

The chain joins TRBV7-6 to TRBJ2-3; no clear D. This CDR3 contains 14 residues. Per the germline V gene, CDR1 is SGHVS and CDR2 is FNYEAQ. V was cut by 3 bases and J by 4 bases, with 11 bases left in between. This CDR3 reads CASSFGSPPDTQYF. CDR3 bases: TGTGCCAGCAGCTTTGGCTCCCCGCCAGATACGCAGTATTTT.